Each of the 7 T cell receptor beta chains below was sequenced from the same sample in a study of Tregs in tolerant kidney transplant recipients. TCRdb keeps only in-frame clones here, not all; method: immunoSEQ multiplex PCR. The sample consists of approximately 30,000 clones, over 75% of them appearing once. The antigens for these receptors are not known. Material: Tregs from blood cultured with allogeneic cells. The receptor source for this set is a human donor in good health.

This clone showed up just a few times. The V and J genes are TRBV7-9 and TRBJ1-6, with D uncertain. Trimming removed 7 bases from V and 6 bases from J, with 10 bases in between. Per germline, CDR1 SEHNR and CDR2 FQNEAQ (reference sequence). This CDR3 spans 13 amino acids. Here the CDR3 DNA reads TGTGCCAGCATCGGACCGGGTAATTCACCCCTCCACTTT. It encodes CASIGPGNSPLHF. Full variable domain (missing parts from reference TRBV7-9 and TRBJ1-6): DTGVSQNPRHKITKRGQNVTFRCDPISEHNRLYWYRQTLGQGPEFLTYFQNEAQLEKSRLLSDRFSAERPKGSFSTLEIQRTEQGDSAMYLCASIGPGNSPLHFGNGTRLTVT.

This clone is labeled medium-sized (0.01 to 0.1%). The V call is TRBV27, the J call TRBJ2-7; 8 nucleotides align to TRBD1. The germline gives CDR1 MNHEY, CDR2 SMNVEV (reference sequence). Trimming took 3 bases from V and 4 from J; bases not matched to a gene: 8. The CDR3 covers 15 residues. The CDR3 region has the DNA TGTGCCAGCAGTTTCATCAGGGGGCGTCCGTACGAGCAGTACTTC. This translates into CASSFIRGRPYEQYF.

In this sample, this clone turned up a few times. The chain links TRBV7-2 to TRBJ1-1; the match to TRBD1 covers 7 bases. CDR1 is SGHTA, CDR2 FQGNSA, per germline. V lost 0 bases to trimming and J lost 0 bases; unmatched junction nucleotides: 7. The CDR3 is 17 residues long. The CDR3 coding sequence is TGTGCCAGCAGCTTAGCTTACCTGGGACAGCTGAACACTGAAGCTTTCTTT. Translating gives CASSLAYLGQLNTEAFF.

V is TRBV6-1 and J is TRBJ2-5; D is possibly TRBD1 (5 bases). V was clipped by 3 bases and J by 12 bases, with 14 bases between them. Germline V gene sequence: CDR1 MNHNS, CDR2 SASEGT. There are 12 residues in the CDR3. Written as DNA, the CDR3 is TGTGCCAGCAGTGAGACTTCAGGGAAAGAGTACTTC. Translation gives CASSETSGKEYF.

The V and J genes are TRBV19 and TRBJ1-2; weak D call: TRBD1 (5 bases). CDR3 length: 14 residues. Trimming stripped 5 bases from V and 0 bases from J, with 10 bases between. From germline, CDR1 is LNHDA and CDR2 SQIVND (reference sequence). This chain's CDR3 is CASSAGWTNYGYTF. CDR3 DNA sequence: TGTGCCAGTAGTGCAGGGTGGACTAACTATGGCTACACCTTC.

The V gene is TRBV7-9, the J gene TRBJ2-5, with D perhaps TRBD2 (5 bases). The V end lost 2 bases, the J end lost 7 bases, and 8 bases lay between the germline ends. Germline CDR1 SEHNR, CDR2 FQNEAQ (reference sequence). The CDR3 contains 12 residues. The CDR3 spells CASSLSRGTQYF. DNA for the CDR3: TGTGCCAGCAGCTTAAGTCGGGGGACCCAGTACTTC.

This chain uses TRBV11-2 with TRBJ2-7; D is possibly TRBD1 or TRBD2 (5 bases each). V shed 1 base and J shed 9 bases, with 19 bases lying between them. Germline CDR1 SGHAT, CDR2 FQNNGV. CDR3 length equals 15 residues. CDR3 amino acids: CASSLATRGAGRQYF. The CDR3 DNA reads TGTGCCAGCAGCTTAGCAACGAGGGGTGCGGGCCGGCAGTACTTC. Based on the CDR3 plus reference TRBV11-2 and TRBJ2-7, the full variable domain is EAGVAQSPRYKIIEKRQSVAFWCNPISGHATLYWYQQILGQGPKLLIQFQNNGVVDDSQLPKDRFSAERLKGVDSTLKIQPAKLEDSAVYLCASSLATRGAGRQYFGPGTRLTVT.